The T cell receptor (beta chain) described here comes from a study of T cell repertoires in cytomegalovirus infection. TCRdb fed the reads into MiXCR, producing one record per CDR3 protein. Of about 680,000 distinct CDR3 sequences listed, around 24% were seen once; the top ten hold roughly 8%. The CDR3 is 15 residues long. Germline V gene lookup returns CDR1 KGHSH and CDR2 LQKENI. The V gene end was trimmed by 3 bases and the J gene end by 5 bases; junction bases not matched to a gene: 4. V and J are TRBV18 and TRBJ2-5, with TRBD2 identical over 12 bases. The TCR was taken from a human donor in good health (CMV status not recorded). Some clones in this sample may be carry-over from other donors' samples. The specimen sequenced was CD8+ T cells from PBMCs. The CDR3: CASSPWTSGMETQYF. CDR3 DNA sequence: TGTGCCAGCTCACCGTGGACTAGCGGGATGGAGACCCAGTACTTC. Drawing the rest from reference TRBV18 and TRBJ2-5, the complete variable domain is NAGVMQNPRHLVRRRGQEARLRCSPMKGHSHVYWYRQLPEEGLKFMVYLQKENIIDESGMPKERFSAEFPKEGPSILRIQQVVRGDSAAYFCASSPWTSGMETQYFGPGTRLLVL.